This T cell receptor beta chain emerged from a study of radiation and T cells in renal cell carcinoma. The CDR3 is 15 amino acids. Trimming at V came to 6 bases and at J to 4 bases, leaving 9 bases not matched to a gene. The V gene's germline CDR1 is SGHTA and CDR2 FQGNSA. Time point defined: blood 4 weeks post-SBRT, at nephrectomy. Treatment given: 15 Gy SBRT to primary tumor, nephrectomy 4 weeks later. Generated by immunoSEQ multiplex PCR, the TCRdb table keeps only in-frame clones and is missing some. The sample yields under 100,000 clones, 75% to 85% seen once. Sequencing was performed on blood, taken from a patient whose treatment included radiotherapy and nephrectomy. This clonotype originated in a man aged 60-69 years with renal cell carcinoma. This chain connects TRBV7-2 to TRBJ1-3, with 7 bases fitting TRBD1. The CDR3 sequence is CASSKTGVSGNTIYF. As DNA, the CDR3 is TGTGCCAGCAGTAAAACAGGGGTCTCCGGAAACACCATATATTTT. Full variable domain (remainder filled in from reference TRBV7-2 and TRBJ1-3): GAGVSQSPSNKVTEKGKDVELRCDPISGHTALYWYRQSLGQGLEFLIYFQGNSAPDKSGLPSDRFSAERTGGSVSTLTIQRTQQEDSAVYLCASSKTGVSGNTIYFGEGSWLTVV.